The clone carrying this TCR beta chain was seen repeatedly, ten times or more. Its antigen is not known. This record comes from a study of glioma-infiltrating T cells. General study findings and limits: Very few CDR3 sequences were shared between tissue and blood. Gliomas, especially low-grade, showed above-expected tissue-blood divergence; non-neoplastic patients showed below.

J was trimmed by 3 bases and V by 6 bases; bases with no gene match: 2. The CDR3 sequence is 13 residues long. Germline CDR1 is SNHLY and CDR2 is FYNNEI. TCR alpha and beta CDR3 regions were amplified from RNA using iRepertoire nested multiplex PCR. One-step reverse transcription and amplification started from roughly 100-400 ng of tissue mRNA or PBMC total RNA. TCRdb re-analysed the multiplex PCR reads in MiXCR, keeping a single row per CDR3 protein. The sample includes 150,000 or so distinct CDR3 sequences, about two fifths of them seen just once. The chain uses TRBV2 and TRBJ2-7; 10 bases match TRBD1. The sample taken for sequencing was glioma tissue, nonneoplastic brain tissue, or PBMCs (not recorded which). This sequence originates from a human donor with low-grade glioma or glioblastoma, undergoing nonglioma brain surgery, or in good health (not recorded which). CDR3 sequence (DNA): TGTGCCAGCAGCGGGACAGGGGACTACGAGCAGTACTTC. Protein: CASSGTGDYEQYF.